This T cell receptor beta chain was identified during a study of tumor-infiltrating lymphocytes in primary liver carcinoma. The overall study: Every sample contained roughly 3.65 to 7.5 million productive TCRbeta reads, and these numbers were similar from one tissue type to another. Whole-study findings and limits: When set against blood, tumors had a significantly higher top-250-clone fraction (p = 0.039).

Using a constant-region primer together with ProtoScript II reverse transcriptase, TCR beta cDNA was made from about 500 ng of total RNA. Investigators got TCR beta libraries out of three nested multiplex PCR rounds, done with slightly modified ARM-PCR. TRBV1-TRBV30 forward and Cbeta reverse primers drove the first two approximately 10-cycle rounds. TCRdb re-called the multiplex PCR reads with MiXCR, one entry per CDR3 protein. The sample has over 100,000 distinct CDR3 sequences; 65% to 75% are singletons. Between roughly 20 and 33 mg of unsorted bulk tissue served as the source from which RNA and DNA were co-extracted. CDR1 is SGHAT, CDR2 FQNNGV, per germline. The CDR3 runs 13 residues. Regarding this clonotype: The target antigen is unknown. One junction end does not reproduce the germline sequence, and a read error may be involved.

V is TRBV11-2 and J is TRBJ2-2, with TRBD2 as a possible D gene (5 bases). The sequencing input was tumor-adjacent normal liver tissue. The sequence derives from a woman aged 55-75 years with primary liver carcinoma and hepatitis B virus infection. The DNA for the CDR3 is TGTGCCAGCAGCTTAGGTAGGAGTGGGGAGCTGATTTTT. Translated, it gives CASSLGRSGELIF. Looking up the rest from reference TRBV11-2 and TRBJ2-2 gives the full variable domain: EAGVAQSPRYKIIEKRQSVAFWCNPISGHATLYWYQQILGQGPKLLIQFQNNGVVDDSQLPKDRFSAERLKGVDSTLKIQPAKLEDSAVYLCASSLGRSGELIFGEGSRLTVL.